This T cell receptor (beta chain) was captured by sequencing in a study of T-cell reconstitution after alpha-beta-depleted transplantation in children. Study observations and caveats: Reports say that about two months after transplant, the alpha-beta T cells came out of several hundred graft clones that had expanded. Certain patients had high TCRbeta diversity at day 60, and it came from recipient T cells and thymic progenitors that survived. Newly produced T cells mostly provided counts and TCRbeta diversity after one year, as hyperexpanded clones declined.

Unique molecular identifiers were incorporated when the TCRbeta library was constructed. TCRdb re-derived calls from the PCR reads in MiXCR, one entry per CDR3 protein. The data show about 58,000 distinct CDR3 sequences, around 40% seen once. About this clonotype: Its target is not known.

This CDR3 contains 15 residues. The V and J ends lost 2 bases and 1 base respectively, with 9 bases between them. Germline assignment: CDR1 SEHNR and CDR2 FQNEAQ (reference sequence). The chain has TRBV7-9 and TRBJ2-4; either TRBD1 or TRBD2 may fit D (5 bases each). This clonotype was sampled from a male patient aged 5 to 17 who had a stem cell transplant for acute lymphoblastic leukemia, so the T cells may come from the graft donor. The specimen was PBMCs, mostly from graft donor cells, collected 360 days after TCRalphabeta/CD19-depleted stem cell transplant. Here the CDR3 DNA reads TGTGCCAGCAGCTTACCCGGGACGGCCAAAAACATTCAGTACTTC. Translated: CASSLPGTAKNIQYF.